Listed here are 3 T cell receptor beta chains from one sample, sequenced in a study of blood T cell repertoires in COVID-19. TCRdb keeps only in-frame clones here, not all; method: immunoSEQ multiplex PCR. The top ten clones hold roughly 2.2% of a sample with 150,000 to 190,000 clones, roughly nine tenths of them seen once. Sample: peripheral blood. The receptors were sampled from a woman aged 65 to 85 with acute or convalescent COVID-19.

V gene TRBV2 combines with J gene TRBJ2-1; TRBD2 agrees at 10 bases. The CDR3 is 16 amino acids. Germline values: CDR1 SNHLY, CDR2 FYNNEI. V was pared by 6 bases and J by 4 bases, with 9 bases of the junction left unmatched. CDR3 amino acids: CASRKDLAGAYNEQFF. Written as DNA, the CDR3 is TGTGCCAGCAGGAAGGATCTAGCGGGGGCATACAATGAGCAGTTCTTC.

V gene TRBV7-2 combines with J gene TRBJ2-5; 8 bases line up with TRBD1. Trimming cost V 6 bases and J 3 bases; bases outside gene matches: 6. There are 14 residues in the CDR3. The germline V gene has CDR1 SGHTA and CDR2 FQGNSA. CDR3: CASRRTGGKETQYF. For the CDR3, the DNA is TGTGCCAGCAGACGTACAGGGGGAAAAGAGACCCAGTACTTC.

With respect to this clone: Other DNA sequences of this sample code for an identical CDR3. The chain carries TRBV27 and TRBJ1-1; 7 bases map to TRBD1. The CDR3 is made up of 15 amino acids. Germline CDR1 reads MNHEY; CDR2 reads SMNVEV (reference sequence). V shed 6 bases and J 3 bases; nucleotides not matched to a gene: 10. The CDR3 DNA reads as TGTGCCAGCAGGTCTGACAGGGTCTTGGACACTGAAGCTTTCTTT. Its translation: CASRSDRVLDTEAFF.